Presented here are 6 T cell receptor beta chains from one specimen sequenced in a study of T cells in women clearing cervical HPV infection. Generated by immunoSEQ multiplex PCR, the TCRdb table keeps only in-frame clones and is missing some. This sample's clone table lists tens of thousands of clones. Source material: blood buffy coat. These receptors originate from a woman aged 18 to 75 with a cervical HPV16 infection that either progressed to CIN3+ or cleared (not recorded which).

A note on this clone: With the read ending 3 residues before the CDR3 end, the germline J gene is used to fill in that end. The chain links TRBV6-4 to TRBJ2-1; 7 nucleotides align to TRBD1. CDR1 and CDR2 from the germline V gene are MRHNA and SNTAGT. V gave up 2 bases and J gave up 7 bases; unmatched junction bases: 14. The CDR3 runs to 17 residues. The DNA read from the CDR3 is TGTGCCAGCAGTGACGCGATCCCGGGACAGATTAGGAATGAG. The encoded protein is CASSDAIPGQIRNE. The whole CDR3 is CASSDAIPGQIRNEQFF.

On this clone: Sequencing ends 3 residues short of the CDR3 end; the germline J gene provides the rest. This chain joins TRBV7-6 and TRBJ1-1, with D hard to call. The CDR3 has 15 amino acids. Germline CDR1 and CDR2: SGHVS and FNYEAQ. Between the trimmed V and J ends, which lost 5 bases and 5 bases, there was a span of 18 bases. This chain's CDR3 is CASSLETLAATEAFF. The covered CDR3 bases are TGTGCCAGCAGCCTCGAGACACTAGCGGCAACTGAA.

CDR3 residues: CASSLVGQGDYEQYF. The sequenced CDR3 bases are TGCGCCAGCAGCTTGGTGGGTCAGGGGGACTACGAG. The genes are TRBV5-1 and TRBJ2-7; 7 nucleotides agree with TRBD1. The CDR3 extends 3 residues past the end of the read, so its final part is completed from the germline J gene. Germline CDR1 and CDR2: SGHRS and YFSETQ. The CDR3 length is 15 residues. V lost 0 bases to trimming and J lost 3 bases; unmatched junction nucleotides: 6.

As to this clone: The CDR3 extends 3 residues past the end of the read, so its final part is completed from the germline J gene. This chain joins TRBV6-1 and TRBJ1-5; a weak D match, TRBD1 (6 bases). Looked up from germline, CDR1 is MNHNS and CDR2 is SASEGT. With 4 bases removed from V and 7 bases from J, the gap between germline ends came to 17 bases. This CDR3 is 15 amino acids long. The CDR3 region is CASSAQQPGQQPQHF. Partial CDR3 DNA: TGTGCCAGCAGTGCACAACAACCGGGACAACAGCCC.

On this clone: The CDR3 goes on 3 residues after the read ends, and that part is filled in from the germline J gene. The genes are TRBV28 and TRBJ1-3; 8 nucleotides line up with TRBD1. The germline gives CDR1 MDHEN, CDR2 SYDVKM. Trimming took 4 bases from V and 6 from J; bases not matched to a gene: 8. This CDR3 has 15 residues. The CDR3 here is CASSSQGARENTIYF. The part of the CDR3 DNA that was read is TGTGCCAGCAGTTCGCAGGGGGCGCGGGAAAACACC.

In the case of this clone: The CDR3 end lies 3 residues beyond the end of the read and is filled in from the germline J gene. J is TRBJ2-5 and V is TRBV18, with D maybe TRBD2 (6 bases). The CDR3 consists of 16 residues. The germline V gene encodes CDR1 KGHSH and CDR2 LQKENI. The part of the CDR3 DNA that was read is TGTGCCAGCTCCCCCCGGGGGAGGTCGGGCACAGATACC. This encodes CASSPRGRSGTDT. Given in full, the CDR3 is CASSPRGRSGTDTQYF.